The 27 T cell receptor beta chains below all came from one sample that was sequenced in a study of T cells after yellow fever vaccination. TCRdb re-analysed the 5' RACE reads in MiXCR, keeping a single row per CDR3 protein. The table lists under 700,000 distinct CDR3 sequences, around 16% of them singletons. Sequenced here: PBMCs, sampled 4 to 6 days after the first yellow fever vaccination. The receptors were sampled from a man aged 18 to 30 who received the YFV17D yellow fever vaccine.

This clonotype has more than one count but fewer than ten. The chain has TRBV7-9 and TRBJ2-3; 10 bases match TRBD2. Germline CDR1 and CDR2: SEHNR and FQNEAQ (reference sequence). The CDR3 is 17 amino acids. The junction had 11 bases not matched to a gene; V was cut back by 3 bases and J by 5 bases. CDR3 in amino acids: CASSFPSGGQRGDTQYF. The CDR3, as DNA: TGTGCCAGCAGCTTCCCTAGCGGGGGTCAACGAGGAGATACGCAGTATTTT.

The rearrangement uses TRBV6-2 or TRBV6-3 and TRBJ2-1, with TRBD2 identical over 9 bases. Germline CDR1 reads MNHEY; CDR2 reads SVGEGT. With 10 bases clipped from V and 0 bases from J, the junction kept 7 bases outside the gene matches. CDR3 size: 15 residues. The CDR3 bases are TGTGCCACGGGCGGGGGGGCCTTCTCCTACAATGAGCAGTTCTTC. It yields the protein CATGGGAFSYNEQFF.

The rearrangement uses TRBV4-3 and TRBJ1-2, with D perhaps TRBD1 (6 bases). The CDR3 is 16 amino acids. Trimming shortened V by 4 bases and J by 3 bases, and 18 bases separated the two germline ends. Germline V CDR1 and CDR2: LGHNA, YSLEER. The CDR3: CASSPGPRGADYGYTF. CDR3 nucleotides: TGCGCCAGCAGCCCAGGGCCCCGGGGGGCGGACTATGGCTACACCTTC.

This clonotype occurred a few times. The chain couples TRBV6-2 or TRBV6-3 to TRBJ2-5; possibly TRBD1 for D (5 bases). Germline V CDR1 and CDR2: MNHEY, SVGEGT. Trimming stripped 7 bases from V and 11 bases from J, with 20 bases between. The CDR3 length is 13 residues. The CDR3 loop reads CASTNQLIGAQYF. The CDR3 nucleotides read TGTGCCAGCACCAACCAACTTATAGGGGCACAGTACTTC.

This clonotype turned up a few times. The chain has TRBV25-1 and TRBJ2-5; 10 bases line up with TRBD1. Germline trimming cut 2 bases from V and 5 bases from J; bases unmatched to any gene: 11. Germline V CDR1 and CDR2: MGHDK, SYGVNS. The CDR3 has 17 amino acids. CDR3 sequence reads: CASSEVGQGPSAETQYF. CDR3 DNA sequence: TGTGCCAGCAGTGAAGTGGGACAGGGGCCCTCCGCCGAGACCCAGTACTTC.

This clonotype was seen ten or more times. This chain links TRBV24-1 with TRBJ1-1; D is possibly TRBD1 (6 bases). V gave up 7 bases and J gave up 4 bases, with 12 bases separating them. The CDR3 runs to 13 residues. CDR1 is KGHDR and CDR2 is SFDVKD in the germline V gene. The CDR3 spells CATRQGMTTEAFF. In nucleotides, the CDR3 is TGTGCCACCAGACAGGGAATGACCACTGAAGCTTTCTTT.

This clonotype was detected ten times or more. The chain uses TRBV12-3 or TRBV12-4 and TRBJ1-1; D gene uncertain. The CDR3 totals 14 residues. The V end was cut by 3 bases, the J end by 1 base, with 9 bases between. The CDR3 nucleotides read TGTGCCAGCAGTTTCCTTGACACGAACACTGAAGCTTTCTTT. Residues: CASSFLDTNTEAFF.

This clonotype was recorded a few times. The chain joins TRBV5-1 to TRBJ1-1; no clear D gene. CDR3 length: 16 residues. V lost 3 bases, J lost 0 bases, and 15 bases lay in between. Germline-derived CDR1 and CDR2 are SGHRS and YFSETQ. The CDR3 DNA follows: TGCGCCAGCAGCTCGACCCCCGGAAGAATGAACACTGAAGCTTTCTTT. It codes for CASSSTPGRMNTEAFF.

J is TRBJ2-6 and V is TRBV7-2; D call uncertain. The V end lost 6 bases, the J end lost 0 bases, and 6 bases lay between the germline ends. The CDR3 consists of 14 residues. Germline lookup yields CDR1 SGHTA and CDR2 FQGNSA. CDR3 sequence (DNA): TGTGCCAGCAGTATGCACTCTGGGGCCAACGTCCTGACTTTC. Its translation is CASSMHSGANVLTF.

The chain uses TRBV12-3 or TRBV12-4 and TRBJ2-5, with 10 bases identical to TRBD2. The CDR3 spans 16 residues. The J segment lost 5 bases and the V segment lost 7 bases, leaving 13 bases of the junction unmatched. The CDR3 sequence is CASNSLSGGARETQYF. The CDR3, as DNA: TGTGCCAGCAATAGCCTGAGCGGGGGGGCCAGGGAGACCCAGTACTTC.

This clonotype was recorded a few times. The CDR3 coding sequence is TGTGCCACCAGCAGAGCGGGGGGGAAGCAGCCCCAGCATTTT. This sequence encodes CATSRAGGKQPQHF. This chain connects TRBV15 to TRBJ1-5, with a possible D match to TRBD1 (5 bases). The V gene lost 1 base and the J gene lost 7 bases, with 11 bases spanning the gap. Germline assignment: CDR1 LNHNV and CDR2 YYDKDF (reference sequence). This CDR3 is 14 amino acids long.

This clonotype was found a few times. The chain combines TRBV29-1 with TRBJ1-2, with TRBD1 as a possible D gene (6 bases). This CDR3 spans 11 amino acids. V lost 7 bases to trimming and J lost 6 bases, with 12 bases between them. CDR1 and CDR2 from the germline V gene are SQVTM and ANQGSEA. The CDR3 protein is CSGRQEDGYTF. For the CDR3, the DNA is TGCAGCGGTCGACAGGAGGATGGCTACACCTTC.

The chain employs TRBV3-1 and TRBJ1-3; TRBD1 might be the D (5 bases). Deletions cut 4 bases from V and 2 bases from J, with 9 bases between. CDR1 LGHDT and CDR2 YNNKEL come from the germline V gene (reference sequence). The CDR3 totals 14 residues. CDR3 sequence reads: CASSRGEAGNTIYF. As DNA, the CDR3 is TGTGCCAGCAGCCGGGGGGAAGCTGGAAACACCATATATTTT.

This clonotype was seen only a few times. The rearrangement joins TRBV18 to TRBJ2-4, with D perhaps TRBD1 (5 bases). CDR1 is KGHSH, CDR2 LQKENI, per germline. The CDR3 length is 15 residues. The germline V and J ends were trimmed by 3 bases and 8 bases, with 17 bases remaining between them. CDR3 loop: CASSPSRAQGDIQYF. In nucleotides, the CDR3 is TGTGCCAGCTCACCGTCACGGGCCCAGGGTGACATTCAGTACTTC.

In DNA form, the CDR3 reads TGCGCCAGCAGTCCTGCGGGGGGGTCGGGACAGCCCCAGCATTTT. As protein: CASSPAGGSGQPQHF. The chain joins TRBV5-1 to TRBJ1-5; tentative D call: TRBD1 (5 bases). The CDR3 has 15 amino acids. Between the trimmed V and J ends, which lost 5 bases and 7 bases, there was a span of 19 bases. Germline V gene lookup returns CDR1 SGHRS and CDR2 YFSETQ.

This clonotype was counted a few times. V gene TRBV7-6 combines with J gene TRBJ2-5; TRBD2 agrees at 11 bases. After removal of 4 bases from V and 7 bases from J, the junction contained 5 bases not matched to a gene. Germline CDR1 is SGHVS and CDR2 is FNYEAQ. This CDR3 contains 14 residues. The CDR3 nucleotides are TGTGCCAGCAGCTCCACTAGCGGGGGCCTGACCCAGTACTTC. As protein: CASSSTSGGLTQYF.

This chain joins TRBV29-1 and TRBJ1-1, with D possibly TRBD1 on 5 matching bases. The germline V gene encodes CDR1 SQVTM and CDR2 ANQGSEA. V was clipped by 7 bases and J by 4 bases, with 16 bases between them. The CDR3 totals 13 residues. The CDR3 protein is CSAGRGGFTEAFF. CDR3 nucleotide sequence: TGCAGCGCCGGGAGGGGAGGATTCACTGAAGCTTTCTTT.

The J gene is TRBJ1-2, the V gene TRBV12-3 or TRBV12-4, with D uncertain. The V gene lost 3 bases and the J gene lost 7 bases, with 12 bases spanning the gap. CDR3 length equals 13 residues. The CDR3 DNA reads as TGTGCCAGCAGTTTTGGACCCTCGGGTGGCTACACCTTC. As protein: CASSFGPSGGYTF.

In its sample, this clonotype was seen a few times. The chain is built from TRBV7-2 and TRBJ2-1; TRBD2 aligns across 10 bases. The CDR3 loop spans 16 amino acids. Trimming at V came to 4 bases and at J to 2 bases, leaving 5 bases not matched to a gene. Per germline, CDR1 SGHTA and CDR2 FQGNSA. The CDR3 nucleotides read TGTGCCAGCAGCTCAGACAGCGGGGGGGCCTACAATGAGCAGTTCTTC. Protein product: CASSSDSGGAYNEQFF.

The chain carries TRBV6-5 and TRBJ2-5, with D perhaps matching TRBD2 (5 bases). With 9 bases removed from V and 5 bases from J, the gap between germline ends came to 13 bases. The CDR3 is made up of 12 amino acids. Germline lookup yields CDR1 MNHEY and CDR2 SVGAGI. The chain's CDR3 is CARYAGMETQYF. The CDR3 DNA follows: TGTGCCAGATACGCGGGTATGGAGACCCAGTACTTC.

This chain connects TRBV15 to TRBJ1-2, with unresolved D. CDR1 is LNHNV and CDR2 is YYDKDF in the germline V gene (reference sequence). V lost 5 bases, J lost 5 bases, and 9 bases lay in between. The CDR3 has 12 residues. The CDR3 DNA reads as TGTGCCACCAGCTCCTTGGGGTATGGCTACACCTTC. As protein: CATSSLGYGYTF.

This clonotype was seen ten or more times. The rearrangement joins TRBV5-1 to TRBJ2-2, with 7 bases lining up with TRBD1. Trimming removed 4 bases from V and 1 base from J; junction bases left unmatched: 4. Germline values: CDR1 SGHRS, CDR2 YFSETQ. This CDR3 contains 15 residues. For the CDR3, the DNA is TGCGCCAGCAGCCCTCGGACAGGGAACACCGGGGAGCTGTTTTTT. Translating gives CASSPRTGNTGELFF.

This clonotype was recorded a few times. The rearrangement links TRBV7-2 to TRBJ2-3, with D hard to call. The CDR3 has 13 amino acids. Germline V gene lookup returns CDR1 SGHTA and CDR2 FQGNSA. Trimming took off 5 bases at V and 0 bases at J, with 6 bases between the two ends. The CDR3 reads CASSAYSTDTQYF. The CDR3 DNA reads TGTGCCAGCAGCGCTTACAGCACAGATACGCAGTATTTT.

This clonotype came up a few times. The chain uses TRBV30 and TRBJ1-2, with TRBD1 as a possible D gene (6 bases). Germline CDR1 is GTSNPN and CDR2 is SVGIG (reference sequence). The V gene lost 4 bases and the J gene lost 4 bases, with 16 bases spanning the gap. The CDR3 runs to 14 residues. This CDR3 reads CAWTHQQGIYGYTF. CDR3 coding DNA: TGTGCCTGGACCCATCAACAGGGTATCTATGGCTACACCTTC. Together with reference TRBV30 and TRBJ1-2, the CDR3 gives the full variable domain: SQTIHQWPATLVQPVGSPLSLECTVEGTSNPNLYWYRQAAGRGLQLLFYSVGIGQISSEVPQNLSASRPQDRQFILSSKKLLLSDSGFYLCAWTHQQGIYGYTFGSGTRLTVV.

This clonotype was seen more than once but under ten times. This chain links TRBV7-6 with TRBJ2-1; 16 bases match TRBD2. CDR1 and CDR2 from the germline V gene are SGHVS and FNYEAQ. This CDR3 has 16 residues. V was pared by 5 bases and J by 7 bases, with 5 bases of the junction left unmatched. The CDR3 loop reads CASSPGLAGGPNEQFF. The CDR3 coding sequence is TGTGCCAGCAGCCCGGGACTAGCGGGGGGGCCTAATGAGCAGTTCTTC.

This clonotype has more than one count but fewer than ten. V usage is TRBV5-1 and J usage is TRBJ2-3; D not resolved. This CDR3 is built from 15 residues. Trimming removed 4 bases at V and 0 bases at J, with 12 bases between. CDR1 SGHRS and CDR2 YFSETQ come from the germline V gene. The CDR3 loop reads CASSLGRSSTDTQYF. CDR3 DNA: TGCGCCAGCAGCCTGGGAAGGTCTAGCACAGATACGCAGTATTTT.

This clonotype has a handful of counts. The chain uses TRBV20-1 and TRBJ2-7; D is ambiguous. This CDR3 has 11 amino acids. Per the germline V gene, CDR1 is DFQATT and CDR2 is SNEGSKA (reference sequence). The V and J ends lost 3 bases and 2 bases respectively, with 5 bases between them. CDR3 sequence: CSASETYEQYF. Written as DNA, the CDR3 is TGCAGTGCTAGCGAAACCTACGAGCAGTACTTC.